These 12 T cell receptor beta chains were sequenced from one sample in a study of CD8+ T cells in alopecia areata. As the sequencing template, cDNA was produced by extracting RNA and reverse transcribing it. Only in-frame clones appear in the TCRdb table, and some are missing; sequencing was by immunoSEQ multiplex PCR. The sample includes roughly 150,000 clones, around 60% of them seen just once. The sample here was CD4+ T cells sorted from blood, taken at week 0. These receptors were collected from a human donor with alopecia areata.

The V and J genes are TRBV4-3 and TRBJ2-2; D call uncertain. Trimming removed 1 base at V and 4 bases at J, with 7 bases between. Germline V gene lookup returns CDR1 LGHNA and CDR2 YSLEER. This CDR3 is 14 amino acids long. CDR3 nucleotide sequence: TGCGCCAGCAGCCAAGGCCCCCTCACCGGGGAGCTGTTTTTT. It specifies CASSQGPLTGELFF.

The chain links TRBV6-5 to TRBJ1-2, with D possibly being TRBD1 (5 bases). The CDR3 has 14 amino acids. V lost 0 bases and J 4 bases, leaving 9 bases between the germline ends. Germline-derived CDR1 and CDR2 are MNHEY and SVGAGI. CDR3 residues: CASSYSRDAYGYTF. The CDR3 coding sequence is TGTGCCAGCAGTTACTCGAGGGACGCCTATGGCTACACCTTC.

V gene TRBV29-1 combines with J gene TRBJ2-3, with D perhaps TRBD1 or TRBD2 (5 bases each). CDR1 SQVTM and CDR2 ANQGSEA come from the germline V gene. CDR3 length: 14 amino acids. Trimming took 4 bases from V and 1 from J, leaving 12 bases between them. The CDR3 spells CSVVEGFGTDTQYF. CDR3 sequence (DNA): TGCAGCGTTGTCGAGGGGTTTGGCACAGATACGCAGTATTTT.

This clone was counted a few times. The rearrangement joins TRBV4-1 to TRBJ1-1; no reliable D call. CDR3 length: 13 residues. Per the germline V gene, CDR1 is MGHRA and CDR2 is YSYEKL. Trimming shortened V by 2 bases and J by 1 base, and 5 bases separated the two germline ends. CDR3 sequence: CASSQQWNTEAFF. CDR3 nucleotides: TGCGCCAGCAGCCAACAGTGGAACACTGAAGCTTTCTTT.

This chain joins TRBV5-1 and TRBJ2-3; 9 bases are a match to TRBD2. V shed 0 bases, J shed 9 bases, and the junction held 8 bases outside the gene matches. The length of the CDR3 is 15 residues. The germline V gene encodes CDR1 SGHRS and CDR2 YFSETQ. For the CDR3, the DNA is TGCGCCAGCAGCTTGGATAGCGGGGGCCCCCAGACGCAGTATTTT. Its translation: CASSLDSGGPQTQYF.

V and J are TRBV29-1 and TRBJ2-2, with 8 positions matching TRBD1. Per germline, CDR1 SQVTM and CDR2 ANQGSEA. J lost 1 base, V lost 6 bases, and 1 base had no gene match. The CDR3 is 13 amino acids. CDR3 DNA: TGCAGCGTAGGGACAGGGAACACCGGGGAGCTGTTTTTT. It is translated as CSVGTGNTGELFF.

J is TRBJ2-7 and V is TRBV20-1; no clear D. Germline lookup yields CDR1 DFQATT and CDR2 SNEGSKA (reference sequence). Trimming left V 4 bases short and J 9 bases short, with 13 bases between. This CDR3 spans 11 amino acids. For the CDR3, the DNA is TGCAGTGCTACCCATAGTATCAGGCAGTACTTC. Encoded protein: CSATHSIRQYF.

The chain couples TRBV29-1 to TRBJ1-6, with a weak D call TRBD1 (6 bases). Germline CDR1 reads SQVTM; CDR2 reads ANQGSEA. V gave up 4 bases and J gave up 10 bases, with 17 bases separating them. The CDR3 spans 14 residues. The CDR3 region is CSVGGQGIGSPLHF. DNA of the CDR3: TGCAGCGTTGGGGGCCAGGGGATTGGATCACCCCTCCACTTT.

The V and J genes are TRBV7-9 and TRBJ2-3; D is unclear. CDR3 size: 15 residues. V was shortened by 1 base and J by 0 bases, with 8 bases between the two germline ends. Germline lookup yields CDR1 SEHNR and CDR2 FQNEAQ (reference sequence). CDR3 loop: CASSLGVESTDTQYF. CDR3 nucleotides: TGTGCCAGCAGCTTAGGGGTAGAAAGCACAGATACGCAGTATTTT.

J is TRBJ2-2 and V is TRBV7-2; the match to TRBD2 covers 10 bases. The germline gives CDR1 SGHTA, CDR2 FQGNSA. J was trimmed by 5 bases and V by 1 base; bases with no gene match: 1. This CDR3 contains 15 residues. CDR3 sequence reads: CASSLELAGTGELFF. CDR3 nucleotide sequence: TGTGCCAGCAGCTTAGAACTAGCGGGAACCGGGGAGCTGTTTTTT.

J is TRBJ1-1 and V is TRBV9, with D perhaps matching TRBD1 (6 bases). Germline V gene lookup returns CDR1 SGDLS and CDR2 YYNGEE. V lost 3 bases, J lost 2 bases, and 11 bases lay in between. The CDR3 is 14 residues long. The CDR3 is CASSDLTGNTEAFF. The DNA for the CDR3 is TGTGCCAGCAGCGACCTGACAGGAAACACTGAAGCTTTCTTT.

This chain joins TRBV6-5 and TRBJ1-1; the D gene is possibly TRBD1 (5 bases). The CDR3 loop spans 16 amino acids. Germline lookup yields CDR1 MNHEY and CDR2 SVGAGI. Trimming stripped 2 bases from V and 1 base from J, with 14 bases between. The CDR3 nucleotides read TGTGCCAGCAGTTACGACGGGGGAAGGCGGAACACTGAAGCTTTCTTT. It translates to CASSYDGGRRNTEAFF.